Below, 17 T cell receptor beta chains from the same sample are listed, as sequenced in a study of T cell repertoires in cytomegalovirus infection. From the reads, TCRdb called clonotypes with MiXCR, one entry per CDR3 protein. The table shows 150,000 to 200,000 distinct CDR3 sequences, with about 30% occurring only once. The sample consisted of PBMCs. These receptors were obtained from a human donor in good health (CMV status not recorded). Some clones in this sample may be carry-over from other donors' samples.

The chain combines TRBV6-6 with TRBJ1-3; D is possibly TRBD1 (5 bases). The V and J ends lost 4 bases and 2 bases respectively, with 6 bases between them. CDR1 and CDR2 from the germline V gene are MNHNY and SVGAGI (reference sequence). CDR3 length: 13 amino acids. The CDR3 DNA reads TGTGCCAGCAGTTGGGACGCTGGAAACACCATATATTTT. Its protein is CASSWDAGNTIYF.

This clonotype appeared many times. This CDR3 reads CSVEQGGRGNEQFF. In DNA form, the CDR3 reads TGCAGCGTTGAACAGGGAGGCCGTGGCAATGAGCAGTTCTTC. The chain combines TRBV29-1 with TRBJ2-1; a weak D match, TRBD2 (6 bases). Trimming removed 2 bases from V and 6 bases from J, with 14 bases in between. The CDR3 runs to 14 residues. Germline-derived CDR1 and CDR2 are SQVTM and ANQGSEA.

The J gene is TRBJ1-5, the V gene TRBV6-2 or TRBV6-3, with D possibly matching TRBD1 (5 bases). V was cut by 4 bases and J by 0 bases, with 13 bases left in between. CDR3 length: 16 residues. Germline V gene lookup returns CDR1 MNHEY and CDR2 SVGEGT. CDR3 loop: CASSSYSQGSNQPQHF. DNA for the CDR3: TGTGCCAGCAGTTCCTACTCGCAGGGTAGCAATCAGCCCCAGCATTTT.

The CDR3 region is CSAGGVWGNEQFF. CDR3 DNA: TGCAGTGCAGGGGGGGTCTGGGGCAATGAGCAGTTCTTC. V gene TRBV20-1 combines with J gene TRBJ2-1, with D possibly being TRBD2 (7 bases). The V end lost 6 bases, the J end lost 6 bases, and 15 bases lay between the germline ends. Germline loops: CDR1 DFQATT, CDR2 SNEGSKA (reference sequence). This CDR3 has 13 residues.

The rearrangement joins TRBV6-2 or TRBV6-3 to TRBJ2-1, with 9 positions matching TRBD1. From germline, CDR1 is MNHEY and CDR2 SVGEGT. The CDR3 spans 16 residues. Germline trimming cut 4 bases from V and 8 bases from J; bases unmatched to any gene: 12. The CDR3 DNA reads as TGTGCCAGCAGTTCGACCGGGACAGGGATAATGGATGAGCAGTTCTTC. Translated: CASSSTGTGIMDEQFF.

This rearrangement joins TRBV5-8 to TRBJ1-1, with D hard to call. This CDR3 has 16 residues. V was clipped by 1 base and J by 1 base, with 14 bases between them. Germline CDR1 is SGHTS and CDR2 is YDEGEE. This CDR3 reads CASSLRYTIRNTEAFF. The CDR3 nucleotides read TGTGCCAGCAGCTTGAGGTATACCATTAGGAACACTGAAGCTTTCTTT.

The CDR3 nucleotides read TGTGCCATCAGTGAGGGGGCCCAAAATGAAAAACTGTTTTTT. Translated, it gives CAISEGAQNEKLFF. The J gene is TRBJ1-4, the V gene TRBV10-3; a weak D match, TRBD1 (5 bases). Trimming stripped 2 bases from V and 5 bases from J, with 9 bases between. The CDR3 is 14 amino acids. The germline V gene has CDR1 ENHRY and CDR2 SYGVKD.

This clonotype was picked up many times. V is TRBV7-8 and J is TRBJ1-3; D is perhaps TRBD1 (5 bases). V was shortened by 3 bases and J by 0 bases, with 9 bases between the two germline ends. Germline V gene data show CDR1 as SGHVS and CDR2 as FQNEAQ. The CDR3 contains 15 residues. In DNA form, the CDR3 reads TGTGCCAGCAGCTTGGGACGGTACTCTGGAAACACCATATATTTT. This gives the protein CASSLGRYSGNTIYF.

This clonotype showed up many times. The CDR3 region is CASSSHRVAGELFF. In DNA form, the CDR3 reads TGTGCCAGCAGTTCCCACAGGGTAGCCGGGGAGCTGTTTTTT. The gene calls are TRBV6-1 and TRBJ2-2; D perhaps matches TRBD1 (6 bases). The V gene lost 5 bases and the J gene lost 6 bases, with 13 bases spanning the gap. This CDR3 region has 14 residues. The germline V gene has CDR1 MNHNS and CDR2 SASEGT.

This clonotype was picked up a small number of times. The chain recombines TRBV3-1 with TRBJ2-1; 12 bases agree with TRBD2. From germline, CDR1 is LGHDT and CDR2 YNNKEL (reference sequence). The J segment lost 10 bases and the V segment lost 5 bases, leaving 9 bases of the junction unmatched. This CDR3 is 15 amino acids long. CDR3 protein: CASSSGLAGWVEQFF. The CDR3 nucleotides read TGTGCCAGCAGCTCTGGACTAGCGGGGTGGGTAGAGCAGTTCTTC.

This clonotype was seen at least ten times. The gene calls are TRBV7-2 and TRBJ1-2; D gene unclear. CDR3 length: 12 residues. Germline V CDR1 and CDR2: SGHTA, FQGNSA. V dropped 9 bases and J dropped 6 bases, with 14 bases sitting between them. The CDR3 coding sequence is TGTGCCAGTCTCACCCTGGGCCATGGCTACACCTTC. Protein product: CASLTLGHGYTF.

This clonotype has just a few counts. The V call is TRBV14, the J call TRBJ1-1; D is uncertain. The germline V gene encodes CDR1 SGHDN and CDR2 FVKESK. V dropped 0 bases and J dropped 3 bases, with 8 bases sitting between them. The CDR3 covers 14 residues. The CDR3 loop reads CASSQDWSDTEAFF. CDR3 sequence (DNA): TGTGCCAGCAGCCAAGACTGGTCTGACACTGAAGCTTTCTTT.

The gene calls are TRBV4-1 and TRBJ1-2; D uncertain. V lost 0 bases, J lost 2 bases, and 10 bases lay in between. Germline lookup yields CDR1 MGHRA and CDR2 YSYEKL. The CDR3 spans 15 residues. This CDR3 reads CASSQEEWANYGYTF. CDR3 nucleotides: TGCGCCAGCAGCCAAGAAGAGTGGGCCAACTATGGCTACACCTTC.

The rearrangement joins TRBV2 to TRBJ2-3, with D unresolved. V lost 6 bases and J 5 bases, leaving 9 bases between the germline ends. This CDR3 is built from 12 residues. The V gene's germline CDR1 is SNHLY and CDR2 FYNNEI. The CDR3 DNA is TGTGCCAGCAGGTTTACAAGAGATACGCAGTATTTT. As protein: CASRFTRDTQYF.

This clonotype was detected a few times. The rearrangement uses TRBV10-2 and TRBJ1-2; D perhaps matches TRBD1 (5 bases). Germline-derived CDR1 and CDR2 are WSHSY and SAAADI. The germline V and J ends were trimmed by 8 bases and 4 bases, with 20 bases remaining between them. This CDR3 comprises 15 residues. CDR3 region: CASRPGWDESYGYTF. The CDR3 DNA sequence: TGCGCCAGCCGTCCAGGGTGGGATGAAAGCTATGGCTACACCTTC.

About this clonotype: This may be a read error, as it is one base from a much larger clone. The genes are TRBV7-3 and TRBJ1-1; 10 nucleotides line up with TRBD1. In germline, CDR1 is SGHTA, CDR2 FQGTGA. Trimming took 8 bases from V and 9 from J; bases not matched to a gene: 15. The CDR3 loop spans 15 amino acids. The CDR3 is CASGAKGTGDVQAFF. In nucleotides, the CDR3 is TGTGCCAGCGGTGCGAAGGGGACAGGGGATGTGCAAGCTTTCTTT.

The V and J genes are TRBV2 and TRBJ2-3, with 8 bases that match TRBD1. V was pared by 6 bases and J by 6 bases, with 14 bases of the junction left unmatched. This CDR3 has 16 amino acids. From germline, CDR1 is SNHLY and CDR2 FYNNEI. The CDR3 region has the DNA TGTGCCAGCAGGGATCGGACAGGGATACGGTTGGATACGCAGTATTTT. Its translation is CASRDRTGIRLDTQYF.